This is a list of T cell receptor beta chains from one sample in a study of T-cell reconstitution after alpha-beta-depleted transplantation in children. TCRdb re-called the PCR reads with MiXCR, one entry per CDR3 protein. Of some 600,000 distinct CDR3 sequences listed, roughly 13% are singletons. The specimen comprised PBMCs, mostly from graft donor cells, sampled 360 days after TCRalphabeta/CD19-depleted stem cell transplant. All receptors derive from a male patient under 18 who had a stem cell transplant for acute myeloid leukemia, so the T cells may come from the graft donor. Both conserved end residues are part of each CDR3. Fields, in order: D gene, V gene, clone size, J gene, CDR3 DNA, CDR3 protein. The D gene is left open where the match is weak. Only part of the rows carry a size: once, few, many, or a class if the clone is expanded.

.,TRBV29-1,many,TRBJ2-3,TGCAGCGTTGCGCACTCGTATACGCAGTATTTT,CSVAHSYTQYF
TRBD2,TRBV5-6,.,TRBJ2-7,TGTGCCAGCAGCTTGCTCCCGGGACCGGGGGGCTACGAGCAGTACTTC,CASSLLPGPGGYEQYF
.,TRBV12-3/TRBV12-4,many,TRBJ2-6,TGTGCCAGCAGTGTACAATTTTCTGGGGCCAACGTCCTGACTTTC,CASSVQFSGANVLTF
.,TRBV7-2,.,TRBJ2-7,TGTGCCAGCAGCTTAGGATCCGCGGGCTCCTACGAGCAGTACTTC,CASSLGSAGSYEQYF
.,TRBV27,.,TRBJ2-5,TGTGCCAGCAGTTTAGAGGGGGGACGGTTCCAAGAGACCCAGTACTTC,CASSLEGGRFQETQYF
TRBD1,TRBV6-2/TRBV6-3,many,TRBJ2-5,TGTGCCAGCAGTTACCCCGTCCGGACAGGGCAGCATCGCCTGCTCCAAGAGACCCAGTACTTC,CASSYPVRTGQHRLLQETQYF
.,TRBV5-1,many,TRBJ2-6,TGCGCCAGCAGCTTCCCCTCTCCAACTGGGGCCAACGTCCTGACTTTC,CASSFPSPTGANVLTF
.,TRBV4-3,.,TRBJ2-3,TGCGCCAGCAGCCAAGGAGTCCAAGATACGCAGTATTTT,CASSQGVQDTQYF
TRBD1,TRBV20-1,.,TRBJ2-5,TGCAGTGAGGGACAGCAAGAGACCCAGTACTTC,CSEGQQETQYF
.,TRBV11-2,few,TRBJ2-7,TGTGCCAGCAGCTTAATCGTCGCCGGACTCGGTTCGGGCTACGAGCAGTACTTC,CASSLIVAGLGSGYEQYF
TRBD1,TRBV11-2,many,TRBJ1-1,TGTGCCAGCAGCCGTACAGGGGCCGCTGAAGCTTTCTTT,CASSRTGAAEAFF
TRBD2,TRBV4-2,.,TRBJ2-3,TGTGCCAGCAGCCAAGATGGACTAGCGGGCAGCACAGATACGCAGTATTTT,CASSQDGLAGSTDTQYF
TRBD2,TRBV20-1,few,TRBJ2-7,TGCAGTGCTAGAGAGTCGTGGACTAGCGGGAGGTCCTACGAGCAGTACTTC,CSARESWTSGRSYEQYF
TRBD1,TRBV11-2,few,TRBJ2-1,TGTGCCAGCAGCTTAGGGCCCCCGGGACAGGGGTACAATGAGCAGTTCTTC,CASSLGPPGQGYNEQFF